One and the same sample provided the 22 T cell receptor beta chains below, sequenced in a study of blood T cell repertoires in COVID-19 (dated by TCRdb to the early 2020s). The library was made by the immunoSEQ multiplex PCR assay. TCRdb obtained this table from immuneACCESS and retained in-frame rearrangements with V and J assigned. These tables miss some clones; where compared with another copy, unresolved V genes account for less than half of the shortfall, and the remainder is unexplained. This sample comprises approximately 250,000 clones, less than 90% of them detected only once. The top ten constitute about 1.6% of the sample. Specimen: peripheral blood. Receptor source: a woman in her forties who had recovered from COVID-19.

In this sample, this clone turned up a few times. This chain joins TRBV28 and TRBJ1-1; D not certain. The CDR3 consists of 13 residues. Germline values: CDR1 MDHEN, CDR2 SYDVKM. The ends were cut back, 2 bases at V and 3 bases at J, with 7 bases in the middle. The CDR3 protein is CASSLPSYTEAFF. The DNA for the CDR3 is TGTGCCAGCAGTTTACCCTCCTACACTGAAGCTTTCTTT.

This clone turned up a few times. The rearrangement uses TRBV5-1 and TRBJ1-3; D is uncertain. The CDR3 is made up of 14 amino acids. V lost 1 base and J 4 bases, leaving 9 bases between the germline ends. CDR1 is SGHRS, CDR2 YFSETQ, per germline. The DNA for the CDR3 is TGCGCCAGCAGCTTGCTGGGAGCAGGAAACACCATATATTTT. Translated, it gives CASSLLGAGNTIYF.

Turning to this clone: Distinct nucleotide sequences in the sample also encode this CDR3. The chain combines TRBV6-5 with TRBJ1-5; 7 positions agree with TRBD1. Germline V gene data show CDR1 as MNHEY and CDR2 as SVGAGI. CDR3 length: 13 amino acids. After removal of 5 bases from V and 4 bases from J, the junction contained 2 bases not matched to a gene. This CDR3 reads CASSPDRNQPQHF. The CDR3 DNA is TGTGCCAGCAGTCCGGACAGGAATCAGCCCCAGCATTTT.

This chain links TRBV6-5 with TRBJ1-5, with D possibly TRBD1 on 6 matching bases. The CDR3 contains 13 residues. CDR1 MNHEY and CDR2 SVGAGI come from the germline V gene. Trimming removed 6 bases at V and 2 bases at J, with 8 bases between. The CDR3 is CASRAGGNQPQHF. CDR3 nucleotides: TGTGCCAGCAGAGCAGGGGGCAATCAGCCCCAGCATTTT.

J is TRBJ1-2 and V is TRBV5-1, with 7 nucleotides matching TRBD1. The V gene's germline CDR1 is SGHRS and CDR2 YFSETQ. The CDR3 covers 16 residues. V shed 4 bases, J shed 4 bases, and the junction held 13 bases outside the gene matches. The CDR3: CASSPNPVQGIYGYTF. In DNA form, the CDR3 reads TGCGCCAGCAGCCCGAACCCGGTACAGGGGATCTATGGCTACACCTTC.

CDR3 region: CASVTGNHSLLPQHF. The CDR3 bases are TGTGCCAGCGTTACGGGGAACCACTCTCTTTTGCCCCAGCATTTT. The V and J genes are TRBV28 and TRBJ1-5, with D hard to call. Trimming cost V 8 bases and J 9 bases, with 23 bases left between them. CDR3 length: 15 residues. Germline V gene lookup returns CDR1 MDHEN and CDR2 SYDVKM. The full variable domain, its missing parts supplied by reference TRBV28 and TRBJ1-5, is DVKVTQSSRYLVKRTGEKVFLECVQDMDHENMFWYRQDPGLGLRLIYFSYDVKMKEKGDIPEGYSVSREKKERFSLILESASTNQTSMYLCASVTGNHSLLPQHFGDGTRLSIL.

V and J are TRBV30 and TRBJ2-5; possibly TRBD1 for D (5 bases). V lost 3 bases to trimming and J lost 7 bases, with 12 bases between them. Germline-derived CDR1 and CDR2 are GTSNPN and SVGIG (reference sequence). The CDR3 covers 12 residues. CDR3 DNA sequence: TGTGCCTGGAGGTCAGGGCCGGGGACCCAGTACTTC. Translating it yields CAWRSGPGTQYF.

The chain uses TRBV7-7 and TRBJ2-2; the D is unclear. This CDR3 spans 14 amino acids. CDR1 is SSHAT, CDR2 FNYEAQ, per germline (reference sequence). V was shortened by 5 bases and J by 1 base, with 8 bases between the two germline ends. This CDR3 reads CASSASGNTGELFF. The CDR3 nucleotides are TGTGCCAGCAGCGCTTCCGGGAACACCGGGGAGCTGTTTTTT.

Written as DNA, the CDR3 is TGTGCCAGCAGCCTGACTATAGCGGGAGAAGAGACCCAGTACTTC. Amino acid sequence: CASSLTIAGEETQYF. The V gene is TRBV5-6, the J gene TRBJ2-5, with 9 bases that match TRBD2. J was trimmed by 3 bases and V by 4 bases; bases with no gene match: 7. There are 15 residues in the CDR3. Per the germline V gene, CDR1 is SGHDT and CDR2 is YYEEEE.

This chain uses TRBV5-1 with TRBJ2-3; weak D call: TRBD1 (6 bases). This CDR3 has 12 amino acids. V was trimmed by 4 bases and J by 7 bases, leaving 10 bases between them. Per germline, CDR1 SGHRS and CDR2 YFSETQ. The CDR3 coding sequence is TGCGCCAGCAGCCTAGGGGGAAATACGCAGTATTTT. Residues: CASSLGGNTQYF. The full variable domain, with the rest looked up from reference TRBV5-1 and TRBJ2-3, is KAGVTQTPRYLIKTRGQQVTLSCSPISGHRSVSWYQQTPGQGLQFLFEYFSETQRNKGNFPGRFSGRQFSNSRSEMNVSTLELGDSALYLCASSLGGNTQYFGPGTRLTVL.

CDR3 DNA sequence: TGTGCCAGCAGCTTAGGACTTGGGGCGGGGGGCACAGATACGCAGTATTTT. Encoded protein: CASSLGLGAGGTDTQYF. The chain couples TRBV11-2 to TRBJ2-3, with 7 bases matching TRBD2. CDR1 and CDR2 (germline): SGHAT, FQNNGV. The CDR3 is 17 amino acids. Trimming cost V 1 base and J 1 base; bases outside gene matches: 8. The complete variable domain, with remaining parts taken from reference TRBV11-2 and TRBJ2-3, reads EAGVAQSPRYKIIEKRQSVAFWCNPISGHATLYWYQQILGQGPKLLIQFQNNGVVDDSQLPKDRFSAERLKGVDSTLKIQPAKLEDSAVYLCASSLGLGAGGTDTQYFGPGTRLTVL.

The J gene is TRBJ1-2, the V gene TRBV11-2, with D uncertain. CDR1 is SGHAT and CDR2 is FQNNGV in the germline V gene. The CDR3 contains 14 residues. Trimming shortened V by 0 bases and J by 2 bases, and 7 bases separated the two germline ends. CDR3: CASSLDRQNYGYTF. In nucleotides, the CDR3 is TGTGCCAGCAGCTTAGACAGGCAGAACTATGGCTACACCTTC.

This clone has a single count. The rearrangement uses TRBV30 and TRBJ1-5; D is ambiguous. The CDR3 is 15 amino acids. Deletions cut 0 bases from V and 1 base from J, with 10 bases between. Germline V gene data show CDR1 as GTSNPN and CDR2 as SVGIG (reference sequence). CDR3 DNA: TGTGCCTGGAGTGTACCGGGCGGGAGCAATCAGCCCCAGCATTTT. Translating it yields CAWSVPGGSNQPQHF.

V gene TRBV2 combines with J gene TRBJ1-2; D is uncertain. Germline CDR1 is SNHLY and CDR2 is FYNNEI. This CDR3 region has 11 residues. V shed 10 bases and J shed 8 bases, with 14 bases lying between them. The CDR3 region has the DNA TGTGCCACCGACATGGCTGGGGGCTACACCTTC. Translation: CATDMAGGYTF.

The chain combines TRBV13 with TRBJ1-4; tentatively, D is TRBD1 (6 bases). Germline CDR1 PRHDT, CDR2 FYEKMQ (reference sequence). The CDR3 is made up of 15 amino acids. V lost 3 bases and J lost 7, with 15 bases in between. CDR3 DNA sequence: TGTGCCAGCAGCTTTTTTATAGGGGGGGCTGAAAAACTGTTTTTT. This gives the protein CASSFFIGGAEKLFF. The whole variable domain, remainder taken from reference TRBV13 and TRBJ1-4, is AAGVIQSPRHLIKEKRETATLKCYPIPRHDTVYWYQQGPGQDPQFLISFYEKMQSDKGSIPDRFSAQQFSDYHSELNMSSLELGDSALYFCASSFFIGGAEKLFFGSGTQLSVL.

J is TRBJ1-1 and V is TRBV6-6; D perhaps matches TRBD1 (5 bases). The V and J ends lost 0 bases and 1 base respectively, with 6 bases between them. Germline values: CDR1 MNHNY, CDR2 SVGAGI (reference sequence). The CDR3 consists of 14 residues. The CDR3 loop is CASSYSTANTEAFF. The DNA for the CDR3 is TGTGCCAGCAGTTACTCGACAGCGAACACTGAAGCTTTCTTT.

The chain has TRBV5-4 and TRBJ2-4; perhaps TRBD2 as D (7 bases). The CDR3 covers 17 residues. Trimming shortened V by 3 bases and J by 1 base, and 17 bases separated the two germline ends. CDR1 is SGHNT and CDR2 is YYREEE in the germline V gene (reference sequence). The CDR3 bases are TGTGCCAGCAGCTCGGAGGGGGGGGCAGGGGCCAAAAACATTCAGTACTTC. This codes for CASSSEGGAGAKNIQYF.

A single count supports this clone. The rearrangement links TRBV19 to TRBJ1-2, with 7 bases lining up with TRBD1. CDR1 LNHDA and CDR2 SQIVND come from the germline V gene (reference sequence). V was clipped by 3 bases and J by 0 bases; unmatched bases: 1. The CDR3 contains 14 residues. CDR3 sequence reads: CASSIGTANYGYTF. CDR3 in DNA: TGTGCCAGTAGTATCGGGACAGCTAACTATGGCTACACCTTC.

J is TRBJ2-3 and V is TRBV7-9, with D possibly TRBD2 on 6 matching bases. Per the germline V gene, CDR1 is SEHNR and CDR2 is FQNEAQ (reference sequence). V lost 8 bases and J lost 0, with 12 bases in between. This CDR3 region has 14 residues. This CDR3 is CASSGTSSTDTQYF. The CDR3 DNA reads as TGTGCCAGCTCAGGAACTAGCAGCACAGATACGCAGTATTTT.

V and J are TRBV28 and TRBJ1-6; TRBD1 aligns across 7 bases. The junction had 1 base not matched to a gene; V was cut back by 2 bases and J by 3 bases. The CDR3 is 15 residues long. The germline V gene has CDR1 MDHEN and CDR2 SYDVKM. CDR3 in amino acids: CASSLTGVYNSPLHF. CDR3 nucleotide sequence: TGTGCCAGCAGTTTAACAGGGGTCTATAATTCACCCCTCCACTTT.

The chain links TRBV2 to TRBJ1-6; 8 bases line up with TRBD1. Trimming removed 6 bases from V and 6 bases from J; junction bases left unmatched: 7. This CDR3 has 15 residues. The germline CDR1 and CDR2 sequences are SNHLY and FYNNEI. CDR3: CASRPGQAPNSPLHF. The DNA of the CDR3 is TGTGCCAGCAGGCCGGGACAGGCCCCTAATTCACCCCTCCACTTT.

The rearrangement uses TRBV7-6 and TRBJ2-2; 10 bases align to TRBD2. The CDR3 is 18 residues long. Germline V gives CDR1 SGHVS, CDR2 FNYEAQ. The V segment lost 5 bases and the J segment 5 bases; nucleotides outside the gene matches: 14. CDR3 residues: CASSPGLAGAGRTGELFF. CDR3 DNA: TGTGCCAGCAGCCCCGGGCTAGCGGGGGCGGGGCGAACCGGGGAGCTGTTTTTT. Full variable domain (rest looked up from reference TRBV7-6 and TRBJ2-2): GAGVSQSPRYKVTKRGQDVALRCDPISGHVSLYWYRQALGQGPEFLTYFNYEAQQDKSGLPNDRFSAERPEGSISTLTIQRTEQRDSAMYRCASSPGLAGAGRTGELFFGEGSRLTVL.